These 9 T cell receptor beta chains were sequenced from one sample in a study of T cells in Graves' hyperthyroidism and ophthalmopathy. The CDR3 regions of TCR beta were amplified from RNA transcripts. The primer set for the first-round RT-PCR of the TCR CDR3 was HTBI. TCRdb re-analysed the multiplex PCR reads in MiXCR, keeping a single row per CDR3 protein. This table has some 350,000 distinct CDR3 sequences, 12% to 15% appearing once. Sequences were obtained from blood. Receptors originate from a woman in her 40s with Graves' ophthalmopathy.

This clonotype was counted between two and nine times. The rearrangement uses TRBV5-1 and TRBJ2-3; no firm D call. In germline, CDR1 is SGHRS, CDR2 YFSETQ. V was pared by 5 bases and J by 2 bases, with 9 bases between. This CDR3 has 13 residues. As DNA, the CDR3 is TGCGCCAGCAGACGGGCCTTCACAGATACGCAGTATTTT. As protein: CASRRAFTDTQYF.

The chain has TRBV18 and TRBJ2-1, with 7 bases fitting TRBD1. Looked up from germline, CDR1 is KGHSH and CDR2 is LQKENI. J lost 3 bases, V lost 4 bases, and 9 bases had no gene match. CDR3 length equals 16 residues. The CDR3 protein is CASSLSGTEYYNEQFF. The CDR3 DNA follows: TGTGCCAGCTCACTTTCCGGGACAGAATACTACAATGAGCAGTTCTTC.

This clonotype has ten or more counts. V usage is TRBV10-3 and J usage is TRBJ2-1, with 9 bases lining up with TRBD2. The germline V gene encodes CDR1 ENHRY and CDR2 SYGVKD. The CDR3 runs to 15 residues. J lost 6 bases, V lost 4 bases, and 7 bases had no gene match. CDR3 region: CAISATWTSVNEQFF. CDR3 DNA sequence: TGTGCCATCAGTGCCACTTGGACTAGCGTCAATGAGCAGTTCTTC.

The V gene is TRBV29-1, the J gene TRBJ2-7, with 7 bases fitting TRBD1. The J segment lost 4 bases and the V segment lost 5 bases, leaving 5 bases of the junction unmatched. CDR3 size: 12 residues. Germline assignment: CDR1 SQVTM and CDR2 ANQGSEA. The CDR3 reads CSVRTGSYEQYF. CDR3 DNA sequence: TGCAGCGTTCGGACAGGTTCTTACGAGCAGTACTTC.

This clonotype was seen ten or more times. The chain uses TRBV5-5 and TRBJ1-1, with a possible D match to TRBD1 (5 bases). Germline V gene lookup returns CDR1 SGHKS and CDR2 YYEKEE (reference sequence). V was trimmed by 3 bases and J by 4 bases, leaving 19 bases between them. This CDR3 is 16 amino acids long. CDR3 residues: CASSWDPGPAGTEAFF. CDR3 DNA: TGTGCCAGCAGCTGGGACCCGGGGCCAGCGGGCACTGAAGCTTTCTTT. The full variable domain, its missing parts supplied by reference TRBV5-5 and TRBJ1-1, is DAGVTQSPTHLIKTRGQQVTLRCSPISGHKSVSWYQQVLGQGPQFIFQYYEKEERGRGNFPDRFSARQFPNYSSELNVNALLLGDSALYLCASSWDPGPAGTEAFFGQGTRLTVV.

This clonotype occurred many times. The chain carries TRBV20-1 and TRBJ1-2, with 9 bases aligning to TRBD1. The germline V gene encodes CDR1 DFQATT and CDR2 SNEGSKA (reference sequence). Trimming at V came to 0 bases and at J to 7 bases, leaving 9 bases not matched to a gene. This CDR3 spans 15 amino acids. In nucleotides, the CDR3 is TGCAGTGCTAGAGATCGTCCCGGGACAGGGTCTGGCTACACCTTC. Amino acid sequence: CSARDRPGTGSGYTF.

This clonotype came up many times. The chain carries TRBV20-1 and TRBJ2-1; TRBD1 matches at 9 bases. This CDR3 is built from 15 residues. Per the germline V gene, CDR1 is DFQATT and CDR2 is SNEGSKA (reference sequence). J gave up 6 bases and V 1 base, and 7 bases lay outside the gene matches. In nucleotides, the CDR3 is TGCAGTGCTAGAGGAATCAGGACAGGGGTCAATGAGCAGTTCTTC. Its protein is CSARGIRTGVNEQFF.

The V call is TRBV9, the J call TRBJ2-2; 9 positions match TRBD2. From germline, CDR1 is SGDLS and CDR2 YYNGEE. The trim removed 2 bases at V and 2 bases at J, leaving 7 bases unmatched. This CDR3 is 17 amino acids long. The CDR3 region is CASSVLAGDLNTGELFF. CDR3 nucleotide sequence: TGTGCCAGCAGCGTTTTAGCGGGGGACCTTAACACCGGGGAGCTGTTTTTT.

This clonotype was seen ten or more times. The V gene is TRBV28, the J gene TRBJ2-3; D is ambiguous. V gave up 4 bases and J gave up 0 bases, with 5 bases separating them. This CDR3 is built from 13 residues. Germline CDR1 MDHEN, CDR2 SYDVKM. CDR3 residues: CASSSPSTDTQYF. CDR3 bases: TGTGCCAGCAGTTCCCCTAGCACAGATACGCAGTATTTT.